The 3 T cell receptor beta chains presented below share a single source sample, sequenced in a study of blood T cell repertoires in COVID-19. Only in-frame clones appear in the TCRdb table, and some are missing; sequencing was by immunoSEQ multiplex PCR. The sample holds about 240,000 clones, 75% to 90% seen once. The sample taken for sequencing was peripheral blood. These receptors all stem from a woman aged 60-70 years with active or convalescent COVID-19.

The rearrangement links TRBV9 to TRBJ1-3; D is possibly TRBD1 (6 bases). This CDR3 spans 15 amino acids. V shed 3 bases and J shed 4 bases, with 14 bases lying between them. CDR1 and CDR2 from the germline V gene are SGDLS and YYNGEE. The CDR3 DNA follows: TGTGCCAGCAGCGCAATGGGGGCTGGGGGAAACACCATATATTTT. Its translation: CASSAMGAGGNTIYF.

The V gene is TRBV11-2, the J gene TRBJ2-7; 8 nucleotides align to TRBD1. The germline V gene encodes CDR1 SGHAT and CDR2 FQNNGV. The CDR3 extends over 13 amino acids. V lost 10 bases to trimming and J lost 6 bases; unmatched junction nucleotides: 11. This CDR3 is CATRTGRGREQYF. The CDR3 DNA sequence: TGTGCCACCCGAACTGGCAGGGGGCGCGAGCAGTACTTC.

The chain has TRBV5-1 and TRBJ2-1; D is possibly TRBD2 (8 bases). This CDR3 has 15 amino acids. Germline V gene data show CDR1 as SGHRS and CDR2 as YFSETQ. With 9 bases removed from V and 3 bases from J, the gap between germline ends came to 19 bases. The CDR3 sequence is CATGIAGTDYNEQFF. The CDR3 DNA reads TGCGCCACCGGAATAGCGGGGACAGACTACAATGAGCAGTTCTTC.